This T cell receptor beta chain was retrieved from a study of blood T cells in healthy people across ages (dated by TCRdb to between 2014 and 2017). Study-wide context: In model experiments, roughly one uniquely barcoded TCR beta cDNA molecule per two T cells was captured by template switching. The study measured age-related changes in TCR beta repertoire diversity using deep sequencing normalized with unique cDNA molecular identifiers. The donors were split into four age groups: young (average 16 years), middle-aged (roughly 39), aged (around 67) and long-lived (under 85). To avoid experimental bias, donors of different ages were spread randomly across the sequencing lanes. The study analyzed two additional independent replicas of 1 million unique cDNA reads from the same blood draw for two donors, one aged 18 to 30 and one aged 80 or older. General findings and caveats noted by the study authors: The percentage of naive T cells measured by flow cytometry correlated strongly with observed TCR beta diversity. The CMV infection status of donors was not known, potentially confounding age-related changes in expanded clonotypes. Estimates of total diversity based on one million sequenced T cells were regarded as lower bounds and as underestimates. Bulk unsorted PBMC profiling prevented conclusive comparison of naive and antigen-experienced compartments. Observed TCR beta diversity per million T cells fell roughly linearly with age, and a significant reduction was already apparent by age around 40. Compared with the aged group, the long-lived group had more naive CD4+ T cells, fewer expanded clones and increased TCR diversity, a pattern suggesting age selection.

The library was generated by 5' RACE. The instrument was an Illumina HiSeq 2500. A second PCR of roughly 6 to 11 cycles was run with a J-beta primer mix and a sample-barcoded 5' primer. A unique molecular identifier was introduced onto each TCR beta cDNA molecule by a template-switch 5' adaptor carrying 12 random nucleotides. Each sample yielded at least 3 million CDR3-containing paired-end reads. First-strand cDNA was synthesized from all RNA with the Mint cDNA synthesis kit, primed by a TRBC-specific oligonucleotide. Following uracil-DNA glycosylase treatment, a first 18-cycle PCR with universal primers M1SS and BC2_uni_R was performed on all cDNA. The study's own analysis went as follows. For normalization, 1 million high-quality reads, each with a distinct molecular identifier, were randomly selected from each sample. Instead of being binned into consensus sequences, reads that shared molecular identifiers were thrown out. MiTCR, run with a Q25 quality threshold and the strictest error-elimination algorithm, handled CDR3 identification, clonotype clustering and error correction. Lower-bound total TCR beta diversity was estimated with a nonparametric unseen species model using Euler transformation. TCRdb's own reprocessing of the public reads used fastp at Q25 and MiXCR and kept productive beta chains. Each entry merges the rows of one CDR3 protein and shows their most common DNA and genes. The V and J calls were determined by TCRdb, not by the authors. The sample yields some 1.4 million distinct CDR3 sequences; approximately 42% were counted once. The ten largest clonotypes hold approximately 7.9% of the sample.

Systemically healthy Caucasian individuals from Russia, around 39 in total and aged about 6 to 95 years, were included as donors. Each donor gave approximately 10 milliliters of peripheral blood, collected into EDTA-treated Vacutainer tubes. Ficoll-Paque density-gradient centrifugation was used to isolate PBMCs, with at least 6.5 million obtained per sample. Trizol reagent was used to extract total RNA from PBMCs, with at least 6 micrograms per sample. For every donor, an aliquot of PBMCs went through flow cytometry to measure the percentages of naive CD45RAhigh/CD27high T cells. The junction carries 18 bases between V and J, which are trimmed by 1 base and 13 bases respectively. Per the germline V gene, SGHRS is the CDR1 and YFSETQ is the CDR2. The CDR3 contains 14 residues, cysteine and phenylalanine counted. The kept DNA is CDR3 alone, 42 bases in frame from the first base. This clonotype has only a few counts. Its cognate antigen has yet to be identified. Base quality data are lacking; no much larger clone is found one base away.

Source material: blood. The receptor's source is a woman aged 18-35 years in good health. This chain joins TRBV5-1 to TRBJ2-4; the D gene remains uncertain. At the DNA level, the sequence is TGCGCCAGCAGCTTGACGGCAGAAGTGAAGGAGCAGTACTTC. Its protein product is CASSLTAEVKEQYF. Here the CDR3 is joined to the reference TRBV5-1 and TRBJ2-4 genes, and the full variable domain is: KAGVTQTPRYLIKTRGQQVTLSCSPISGHRSVSWYQQTPGQGLQFLFEYFSETQRNKGNFPGRFSGRQFSNSRSEMNVSTLELGDSALYLCASSLTAEVKEQYFGAGTRLSVL.